This TCR beta chain was identified during a study of metastatic and nonmetastatic thyroid tumors. Study context: Where malignant and benign thyroid patients were concerned, repertoires were compared across blood and tumor or nodule tissue.

The CDR3 extends over 14 amino acids. Trimming at V came to 5 bases and at J to 3 bases, leaving 7 bases not matched to a gene. CDR1 and CDR2 (germline): SGHRS, YFSETQ. TCRdb reanalyzed the PCR reads with MiXCR. The table has roughly 40,000 clones, about 24% seen once; the top ten hold 13% to 15%. No patient received treatment before thyroid surgery. Study conclusions and caveats: For both blood and tumor, malignant thyroid tumors reportedly showed significantly higher TCR beta diversity than benign nodules did.

This clone appeared many times. Its antigen is not known. Other DNA sequences from this sample encode an identical CDR3 as well. This TCR was recovered from a female donor with papillary thyroid cancer or a benign thyroid nodule (not recorded which). Some clones in this sample may be carry-over from other donors' samples. Sequenced material: tumor tissue. The chain recombines TRBV5-1 with TRBJ1-2; 7 bases are shared with TRBD1. The CDR3 here is CASRTGARDYGYTF. CDR3 in DNA: TGCGCCAGCAGAACAGGGGCGCGGGACTATGGCTACACCTTC.